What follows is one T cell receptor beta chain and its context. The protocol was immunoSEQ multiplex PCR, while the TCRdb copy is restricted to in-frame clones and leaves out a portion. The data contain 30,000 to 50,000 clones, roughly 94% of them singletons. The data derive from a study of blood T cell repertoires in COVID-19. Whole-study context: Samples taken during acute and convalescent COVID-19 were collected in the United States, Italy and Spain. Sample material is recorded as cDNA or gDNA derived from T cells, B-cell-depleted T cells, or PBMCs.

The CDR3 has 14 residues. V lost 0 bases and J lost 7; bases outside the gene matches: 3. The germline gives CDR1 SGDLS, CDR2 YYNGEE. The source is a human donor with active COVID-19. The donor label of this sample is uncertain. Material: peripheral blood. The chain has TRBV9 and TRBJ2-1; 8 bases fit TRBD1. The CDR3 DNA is TGTGCCAGCAGCGTAGGAGGACAGGGAAATGAGCAGTTCTTC. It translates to CASSVGGQGNEQFF.